This T cell receptor beta chain comes out of a study of shared clonotypes between healthy human individuals. Study-wide findings and caveats: There were few donors, and this limited the genetic and exposure-history diversity represented.

The CDR3 totals 15 residues. Germline V CDR1 and CDR2: SGHNT, YENEEA. Trimming removed 3 bases from V and 4 bases from J; junction bases left unmatched: 6. Generated by immunoSEQ multiplex PCR, the TCRdb table keeps only in-frame clones and is missing some. The sample has fewer than 3 million clones, just under 95% seen once. Of note for this clone: Its antigen is not identified.

The rearrangement links TRBV11-3 to TRBJ2-3; TRBD1 agrees at 8 bases. Sequencing input: naive CD4+ T cells from PBMCs. Subset described: CD45RA+ positively selected. The TCR sequence derives from a man between 18 and 35 years old in good health. Some clones in this sample may be carry-over from other donors' samples. The CDR3 region is CASSFGQGAADTQYF. The CDR3 bases are TGTGCCAGCAGCTTCGGGCAGGGGGCCGCAGATACGCAGTATTTT.